This T cell receptor (beta chain) came from a study of T cells in Graves' hyperthyroidism and ophthalmopathy. Whole-study findings and limits: Ophthalmopathy was model-predicted a median about 7.1 months pre-onset. Most expanded thyroid clonotypes above 0.001 recurred in blood.

Note on this clonotype: Its specificity is not known. Just one base apart from a much larger clone, this may be a read error.

Amplification targeted TCR beta CDR3 regions from RNA transcripts. First-round RT-PCR of the TCR CDR3 relied on the HTBI primer set. Via MiXCR, TCRdb re-called the multiplex PCR reads, giving one row per CDR3 protein. The sample contains about 560,000 distinct CDR3 sequences, 15% to 20% of which appear only once. A patient was excluded if there was uncontrolled infection, other autoimmune disease, pregnancy or lactation. This CDR3 is 15 amino acids long. The V gene is TRBV12-3 or TRBV12-4, the J gene TRBJ2-5; TRBD1 matches 7 bases. The receptor was isolated from a woman aged 18-29 years with Graves' hyperthyroidism. The sequencing input was blood. As DNA, the CDR3 is TGTGCCAGCACCCTGGACAGGTCATCGCAAGCGACCCAGTACTTC. Its translation: CASTLDRSSQATQYF.